The 12 T cell receptor beta chains below come from one sample, sequenced in a study of cytotoxic CD8 clonotypes in ibrutinib-treated CLL. The data were produced by immunoSEQ multiplex PCR, yet TCRdb's version contains in-frame clones alone and is incomplete. This table holds about 160,000 clones, under 90% found once. Sequenced here: PBMCs, sampled after 24 months of ibrutinib treatment. All receptors derive from a human donor with chronic lymphocytic leukemia.

This sequence joins TRBV10-1 and TRBJ2-3; D is perhaps TRBD2 (5 bases). The germline V and J ends were trimmed by 0 bases and 8 bases, with 9 bases remaining between them. CDR1 is WNHNN and CDR2 is SYGVQD in the germline V gene (reference sequence). The CDR3 is 13 residues long. CDR3 protein: CASSESLAGTQYF. In DNA form, the CDR3 reads TGCGCCAGCAGTGAGTCCCTAGCCGGTACGCAGTATTTT.

The genes are TRBV25-1 and TRBJ1-6; D remains unclear. Germline CDR1 and CDR2: MGHDK and SYGVNS. Trimming cost V 1 base and J 1 base, with 11 bases left between them. The CDR3 runs 17 residues. The CDR3 region is CASSEFEQGSYNSPLHF. CDR3 nucleotides: TGTGCCAGCAGTGAATTTGAGCAAGGGTCCTATAATTCACCCCTCCACTTT.

The chain carries TRBV11-2 and TRBJ2-2; 13 positions agree with TRBD2. There are 16 residues in the CDR3. In germline, CDR1 is SGHAT, CDR2 FQNNGV. Trimming removed 5 bases from V and 6 bases from J; junction bases left unmatched: 6. The chain's CDR3 is CASSLLAGGQSGELFF. DNA of the CDR3: TGTGCCAGCAGCCTACTAGCGGGAGGGCAATCCGGGGAGCTGTTTTTT.

The V gene is TRBV19, the J gene TRBJ2-1, with D unclear. This CDR3 has 10 amino acids. Between the trimmed V and J ends, which lost 8 bases and 4 bases, there was a span of 3 bases. The germline V gene encodes CDR1 LNHDA and CDR2 SQIVND (reference sequence). The CDR3 reads CASGYNEQFF. The CDR3 bases are TGTGCCAGTGGGTACAATGAGCAGTTCTTC.

The CDR3 protein is CASSRGLADFSTDTQYF. The CDR3 DNA reads TGCGCCAGCAGTCGGGGACTAGCGGATTTTTCCACAGATACGCAGTATTTT. The chain combines TRBV10-1 with TRBJ2-3; 11 nucleotides align to TRBD2. Germline V gene lookup returns CDR1 WNHNN and CDR2 SYGVQD (reference sequence). Trimming took 5 bases from V and 2 from J; bases not matched to a gene: 9. The CDR3 contains 17 residues.

The V gene is TRBV29-1, the J gene TRBJ2-1, with D tentatively TRBD1 (5 bases). V was trimmed by 2 bases and J by 9 bases, leaving 14 bases between them. The germline V gene encodes CDR1 SQVTM and CDR2 ANQGSEA. The CDR3 consists of 13 residues. In DNA, the CDR3 is TGCAGCGTTGAAATTTACAGGATGGGTGAGCAGTTCTTC. Translated: CSVEIYRMGEQFF.

This clone was recorded once. CDR3 DNA: TGTGCCAGCAGCTTCCCCTCTCCGGGGGACGAGCAGTACTTC. It encodes CASSFPSPGDEQYF. The rearrangement uses TRBV7-9 and TRBJ2-7; D is possibly TRBD2 (6 bases). This CDR3 contains 14 residues. Trimming cost V 3 bases and J 5 bases, with 14 bases left between them. Per germline, CDR1 SEHNR and CDR2 FQNEAQ (reference sequence).

This chain links TRBV25-1 with TRBJ2-2; 9 nucleotides align to TRBD1. Germline CDR1 is MGHDK and CDR2 is SYGVNS. Trimming removed 3 bases from V and 8 bases from J; junction bases left unmatched: 10. The CDR3 has 16 residues. The CDR3 DNA sequence: TGTGCCAGCAGTGACACCGAGACAGGGGGAAGGGGGGAGCTGTTTTTT. Its protein is CASSDTETGGRGELFF. Combining the CDR3 with reference TRBV25-1 and TRBJ2-2 gives the whole variable domain EADIYQTPRYLVIGTGKKITLECSQTMGHDKMYWYQQDPGMELHLIHYSYGVNSTEKGDLSSESTVSRIRTEHFPLTLESARPSHTSQYLCASSDTETGGRGELFFGEGSRLTVL.

The chain has TRBV7-9 and TRBJ2-2, with 10 bases lining up with TRBD1. Germline V lookup: CDR1 SEHNR, CDR2 FQNEAQ (reference sequence). The CDR3 has 17 residues. V was clipped by 1 base and J by 4 bases; unmatched bases: 6. CDR3 amino acids: CASSLGPRTGGTGELFF. CDR3 coding DNA: TGTGCCAGCAGCTTAGGCCCGAGGACAGGGGGCACCGGGGAGCTGTTTTTT.

Concerning this clone itself: In this CDR3 the conserved last residue, phenylalanine or tryptophan, is missing, so a read error is likely. The V and J genes are TRBV6-5 and TRBJ2-7; 11 nucleotides align to TRBD1. The J segment lost 6 bases and the V segment lost 2 bases, leaving 9 bases of the junction unmatched. CDR3 length: 16 amino acids. The germline gives CDR1 MNHEY, CDR2 SVGAGI. CDR3 coding DNA: TGTGCCAGCAGTTACACTCGGCTCGGGACAGGGGGCGAGCAGTACCTC. It encodes CASSYTRLGTGGEQYL.

V and J are TRBV5-1 and TRBJ2-2; no reliable D call. In germline, CDR1 is SGHRS, CDR2 YFSETQ. This CDR3 spans 15 amino acids. Trimming shortened V by 1 base and J by 1 base, and 8 bases separated the two germline ends. The CDR3: CASSLFPGNTGELFF. CDR3 coding DNA: TGCGCCAGCAGCTTGTTTCCAGGGAACACCGGGGAGCTGTTTTTT. The entire variable domain, with the rest obtained from reference TRBV5-1 and TRBJ2-2, is as follows: KAGVTQTPRYLIKTRGQQVTLSCSPISGHRSVSWYQQTPGQGLQFLFEYFSETQRNKGNFPGRFSGRQFSNSRSEMNVSTLELGDSALYLCASSLFPGNTGELFFGEGSRLTVL.

The CDR3 bases are TGTGCCAGCAGTTACTCGCGAGGGGGGGAAGCTTTCTTT. Amino acid sequence: CASSYSRGGEAFF. The V call is TRBV6-5, the J call TRBJ1-1; D perhaps matches TRBD1 (6 bases). Germline-derived CDR1 and CDR2 are MNHEY and SVGAGI. V was clipped by 0 bases and J by 8 bases, with 10 bases between them. The CDR3 contains 13 residues.